These 23 T cell receptor beta chains were all obtained from the same sample, sequenced in a study of T cells in Graves' hyperthyroidism and ophthalmopathy. Regions amplified from RNA transcripts were the TCR beta CDR3 regions. Researchers ran a first-round RT-PCR on the TCR CDR3 using the HTBI primer set. TCRdb re-called the multiplex PCR reads with MiXCR, one entry per CDR3 protein. Here the sample spans hundreds of thousands of distinct CDR3 sequences, roughly an eighth being singletons. The sequencing sample was made of blood. Source of these receptors: a woman aged 18-30 years with Graves' hyperthyroidism.

V usage is TRBV4-3 and J usage is TRBJ1-6, with D possibly matching TRBD1 (5 bases). V was shortened by 2 bases and J by 9 bases, with 11 bases between the two germline ends. The CDR3 contains 14 residues. From germline, CDR1 is LGHNA and CDR2 YSLEER. The CDR3 DNA is TGCGCCAGCAGCCAAAACCTGCAGGGTTCACCCCTCCACTTT. Its protein is CASSQNLQGSPLHF.

This clonotype was seen at least ten times. The rearrangement uses TRBV7-8 and TRBJ1-1; 10 bases align to TRBD1. Per the germline V gene, CDR1 is SGHVS and CDR2 is FQNEAQ. The CDR3 runs to 17 residues. V was clipped by 0 bases and J by 0 bases; unmatched bases: 4. The CDR3 here is CASSLADRGRLNTEAFF. CDR3 in DNA: TGTGCCAGCAGCTTAGCTGACAGGGGGCGGCTGAACACTGAAGCTTTCTTT.

The chain carries TRBV27 and TRBJ2-2; 12 nucleotides line up with TRBD2. The J segment lost 5 bases and the V segment lost 6 bases, leaving 10 bases of the junction unmatched. The length of the CDR3 is 17 residues. The germline gives CDR1 MNHEY, CDR2 SMNVEV (reference sequence). CDR3 in DNA: TGTGCCAGCAGGATTGGGGGGGGGACTAGCGGGACCGGGGAGCTGTTTTTT. Protein sequence: CASRIGGGTSGTGELFF.

This clonotype was detected many times. The chain recombines TRBV7-2 with TRBJ2-2; 12 bases match TRBD2. The germline V gene encodes CDR1 SGHTA and CDR2 FQGNSA. V lost 4 bases and J lost 9; bases outside the gene matches: 6. The CDR3 is 15 amino acids. For the CDR3, the DNA is TGTGCCAGCAGCTACGGGACTAGCGGGTTTCGGGAGCTGTTTTTT. This gives the protein CASSYGTSGFRELFF.

This clonotype was seen many times. V and J are TRBV6-1 and TRBJ1-2; D gene ambiguous. The ends were cut back, 7 bases at V and 4 bases at J, with 7 bases in the middle. This CDR3 contains 11 residues. CDR1 and CDR2 from the germline V gene are MNHNS and SASEGT. CDR3 sequence reads: CASTKIYGYTF. The CDR3 nucleotides read TGTGCCAGCACTAAAATCTATGGCTACACCTTC.

This clonotype appeared many times. The chain recombines TRBV6-1 with TRBJ1-2, with a tentative D call TRBD1 (5 bases). Per the germline V gene, CDR1 is MNHNS and CDR2 is SASEGT. V gave up 8 bases and J gave up 4 bases, with 20 bases separating them. The CDR3 is 15 residues long. This CDR3 is CASPKQGAGSYGYTF. CDR3 DNA: TGTGCCAGCCCCAAACAAGGGGCAGGGTCCTATGGCTACACCTTC.

This clonotype was recorded a few times. This sequence joins TRBV7-8 and TRBJ2-7; no definite D call. The germline CDR1 and CDR2 sequences are SGHVS and FQNEAQ. The V end lost 2 bases, the J end lost 0 bases, and 14 bases lay between the germline ends. The CDR3 consists of 16 residues. CDR3 DNA sequence: TGTGCCAGCAGCTTAAAGTTCGCCGATCACTCCTACGAGCAGTACTTC. This sequence encodes CASSLKFADHSYEQYF.

This clonotype was seen ten or more times. This sequence joins TRBV20-1 and TRBJ1-1, with D perhaps TRBD1 (6 bases). The germline V and J ends were trimmed by 5 bases and 3 bases, with 16 bases remaining between them. Germline CDR1 reads DFQATT; CDR2 reads SNEGSKA (reference sequence). The CDR3 spans 14 residues. In nucleotides, the CDR3 is TGCAGTGCTGATCCGGACAGAGAGGACACTGAAGCTTTCTTT. Its protein is CSADPDREDTEAFF.

This clonotype was seen a handful of times. A much larger clone differs from this one at a single base, so this may be a read error. The gene calls are TRBV2 and TRBJ1-2; 8 nucleotides match TRBD1. The length of the CDR3 is 14 residues. With V trimmed by 6 bases and J by 3 bases, 6 bases remained unmatched. The germline CDR1 and CDR2 sequences are SNHLY and FYNNEI. The CDR3 sequence: CASSSQGADYGYTF. The CDR3 DNA sequence: TGTGCCAGCAGCTCTCAGGGGGCGGACTATGGCTACACCTTC.

This clonotype appeared many times. The chain combines TRBV29-1 with TRBJ2-7; 8 bases agree with TRBD2. Germline V gene sequence: CDR1 SQVTM, CDR2 ANQGSEA. V gave up 6 bases and J gave up 5 bases; unmatched junction bases: 6. The CDR3 sequence is 12 residues long. The CDR3 sequence is CSVAGGSDEQYF. The CDR3 DNA sequence: TGCAGCGTGGCGGGGGGTTCCGACGAGCAGTACTTC.

This clonotype was detected ten times or more. The V gene is TRBV6-5, the J gene TRBJ2-7, with 9 bases aligning to TRBD2. Trimming cost V 0 bases and J 4 bases; bases outside gene matches: 7. Germline V CDR1 and CDR2: MNHEY, SVGAGI. This CDR3 has 16 residues. In nucleotides, the CDR3 is TGTGCCAGCAGTTACTCGTTGGGCGGGGGGGCTTACGAGCAGTACTTC. Translating it yields CASSYSLGGGAYEQYF.

The CDR3, as DNA: TGTGCCAGCAGCGTATCCGGGGGGACCCACGAGCAGTACTTC. Residues: CASSVSGGTHEQYF. The chain combines TRBV2 with TRBJ2-7; TRBD2 matches 7 bases. After removal of 6 bases from V and 5 bases from J, the junction contained 10 bases not matched to a gene. CDR1 and CDR2 from the germline V gene are SNHLY and FYNNEI. The CDR3 loop spans 14 amino acids.

The rearrangement links TRBV20-1 to TRBJ2-1, with TRBD2 matching over 8 bases. The ends lost 0 bases at V and 5 bases at J; junction bases unmatched: 6. Germline CDR1 and CDR2: DFQATT and SNEGSKA (reference sequence). There are 15 residues in the CDR3. DNA of the CDR3: TGCAGTGCTAGAGATGGTCTAGCGGGCGACAATGAGCAGTTCTTC. This sequence encodes CSARDGLAGDNEQFF.

This clonotype was seen many times. The chain has TRBV6-1 and TRBJ2-5, with 9 bases fitting TRBD2. Germline CDR1 is MNHNS and CDR2 is SASEGT. This CDR3 has 17 amino acids. The trim removed 5 bases at V and 2 bases at J, leaving 12 bases unmatched. CDR3 amino acids: CASSLQLAGVSQETQYF. The CDR3 DNA follows: TGTGCCAGCAGTCTCCAATTAGCGGGAGTTTCACAAGAGACCCAGTACTTC.

This clonotype came up many times. The chain's CDR3 is CASSWTGFYEQYF. The CDR3 nucleotides read TGCGCCAGCAGCTGGACAGGTTTTTACGAGCAGTACTTC. The V call is TRBV5-1, the J call TRBJ2-7; 7 nucleotides align to TRBD1. The germline CDR1 and CDR2 sequences are SGHRS and YFSETQ. The CDR3 sequence is 13 residues long. Trimming at V came to 3 bases and at J to 4 bases, leaving 4 bases not matched to a gene.

This clonotype has a single count. This could be a read error, since a much larger clone is one nucleotide away. The V call is TRBV10-3, the J call TRBJ2-3; D is perhaps TRBD1 (6 bases). This CDR3 comprises 14 residues. V lost 10 bases and J lost 5, with 19 bases in between. Germline CDR1 and CDR2: ENHRY and SYGVKD. The CDR3 is CATRPRDTGDTQYF. The CDR3 DNA sequence: TGTGCCACCAGGCCCCGGGACACTGGAGATACGCAGTATTTT.

There are many counts of this clonotype. This sequence joins TRBV5-1 and TRBJ2-2, with D possibly TRBD2 on 7 matching bases. The length of the CDR3 is 15 residues. With 4 bases removed from V and 0 bases from J, the gap between germline ends came to 10 bases. CDR1 SGHRS and CDR2 YFSETQ come from the germline V gene. The DNA of the CDR3 is TGCGCCAGCAGCAGCGGGGACACGAACACCGGGGAGCTGTTTTTT. Translated, it gives CASSSGDTNTGELFF. The full variable domain, completed using reference TRBV5-1 and TRBJ2-2, is KAGVTQTPRYLIKTRGQQVTLSCSPISGHRSVSWYQQTPGQGLQFLFEYFSETQRNKGNFPGRFSGRQFSNSRSEMNVSTLELGDSALYLCASSSGDTNTGELFFGEGSRLTVL.

This clonotype was counted a few times. This chain joins TRBV5-7 and TRBJ1-4, with D tentatively TRBD1 (5 bases). TRBV5-7 is noted as an ORF with a role that remains uncertain. V lost 4 bases, J lost 5 bases, and 15 bases lay in between. The CDR3 covers 15 residues. The CDR3 region is CASSPLRGENEKLFF. CDR3 sequence (DNA): TGTGCCAGCAGCCCCCTAAGGGGTGAAAATGAAAAACTGTTTTTT.

The table lists this clonotype with many counts. This chain connects TRBV20-1 to TRBJ1-2, with 7 nucleotides matching TRBD1. The CDR3 covers 15 residues. Trimming cost V 0 bases and J 4 bases; bases outside gene matches: 8. Germline CDR1 and CDR2: DFQATT and SNEGSKA (reference sequence). In DNA form, the CDR3 reads TGCAGTGCTAGAGATAACGACAGGGTCCGCTATGGCTACACCTTC. Its protein is CSARDNDRVRYGYTF.

The sample holds many counts of this clonotype. This rearrangement joins TRBV28 to TRBJ1-2, with D possibly matching TRBD1 (5 bases). The V and J ends lost 6 bases and 8 bases respectively, with 16 bases between them. In germline, CDR1 is MDHEN, CDR2 SYDVKM. The CDR3 has 13 residues. The CDR3 protein is CASSHKKGLGYTF. CDR3 nucleotides: TGTGCCAGCAGCCACAAAAAGGGGTTAGGCTACACCTTC.

The chain has TRBV20-1 and TRBJ1-2, with TRBD1 identical over 9 bases. The CDR3 runs 14 residues. V gave up 5 bases and J gave up 5 bases; unmatched junction bases: 9. CDR1 DFQATT and CDR2 SNEGSKA come from the germline V gene (reference sequence). The CDR3 loop reads CSAPRDRARYGYTF. CDR3 coding DNA: TGCAGTGCTCCCCGGGACAGGGCACGATATGGCTACACCTTC.

The CDR3 DNA reads as TGTGCCAGCAAGGACGGATGGCAGGGCGATCAGCCCCAGCATTTT. This gives the protein CASKDGWQGDQPQHF. The chain combines TRBV7-2 with TRBJ1-5; tentative D call: TRBD1 (5 bases). V was trimmed by 7 bases and J by 5 bases, leaving 18 bases between them. CDR1 and CDR2 from the germline V gene are SGHTA and FQGNSA. The CDR3 spans 15 residues.

This clonotype has only a few counts. Here the CDR3 reads CATSRDKQGWSGNTIYF. CDR3 nucleotide sequence: TGTGCCACCAGCAGAGATAAGCAGGGTTGGTCTGGAAACACCATATATTTT. The rearrangement uses TRBV15 and TRBJ1-3; tentative D call: TRBD1 (5 bases). Germline lookup yields CDR1 LNHNV and CDR2 YYDKDF (reference sequence). The CDR3 is 17 residues long. V was trimmed by 0 bases and J by 1 base, leaving 13 bases between them.